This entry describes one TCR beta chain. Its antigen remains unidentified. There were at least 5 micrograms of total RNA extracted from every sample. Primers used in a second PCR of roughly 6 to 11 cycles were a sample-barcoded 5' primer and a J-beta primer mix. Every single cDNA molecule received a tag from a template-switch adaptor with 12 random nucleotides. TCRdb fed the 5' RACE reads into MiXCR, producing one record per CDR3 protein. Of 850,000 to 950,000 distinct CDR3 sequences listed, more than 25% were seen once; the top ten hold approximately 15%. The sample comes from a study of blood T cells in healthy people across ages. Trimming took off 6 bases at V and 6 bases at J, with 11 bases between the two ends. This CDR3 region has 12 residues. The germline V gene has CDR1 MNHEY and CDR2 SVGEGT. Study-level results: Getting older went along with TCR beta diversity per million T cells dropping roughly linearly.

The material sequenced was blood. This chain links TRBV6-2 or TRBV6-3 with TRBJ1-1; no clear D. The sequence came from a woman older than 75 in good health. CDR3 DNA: TGTGCCAGCAGCCTAGGATACTCTGAAGCTTTCTTT. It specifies CASSLGYSEAFF.